This T cell receptor (beta chain) was captured by sequencing in a study of blood T cell repertoires in COVID-19. For the study at large: The samples span acute and convalescent COVID-19 from the United States, Italy and Spain. PBMCs, B-cell-depleted T cells, or T cells provided the cDNA or gDNA that made up the material.

The CDR3 runs 15 residues. The V gene's germline CDR1 is SGDLS and CDR2 YYNGEE. Deletions cut 0 bases from V and 1 base from J, with 10 bases between. In the authors' workflow: Amplified reference gene primers provided the basis for estimating nucleated cell counts. The method was immunoSEQ multiplex PCR; TCRdb's version includes in-frame clones alone and lacks a portion of them. That table supplies the V and J calls and clone size; D and trimming were determined from the DNA. This sample has some 200,000 clones; about 85% occur once, and the top ten carry around 7.8%. This sequence joins TRBV9 and TRBJ1-1; the D is unclear. The source of this sequence is a woman in her sixties with acute or convalescent COVID-19. Sequencing input: peripheral blood. The DNA of the CDR3 is TGTGCCAGCAGCGTAGTCGCGGCGGAGAACACTGAAGCTTTCTTT. Protein sequence: CASSVVAAENTEAFF. Complete variable domain (other parts from reference TRBV9 and TRBJ1-1): DSGVTQTPKHLITATGQRVTLRCSPRSGDLSVYWYQQSLDQGLQFLIQYYNGEERAKGNILERFSAQQFPDLHSELNLSSLELGDSALYFCASSVVAAENTEAFFGQGTRLTVV.